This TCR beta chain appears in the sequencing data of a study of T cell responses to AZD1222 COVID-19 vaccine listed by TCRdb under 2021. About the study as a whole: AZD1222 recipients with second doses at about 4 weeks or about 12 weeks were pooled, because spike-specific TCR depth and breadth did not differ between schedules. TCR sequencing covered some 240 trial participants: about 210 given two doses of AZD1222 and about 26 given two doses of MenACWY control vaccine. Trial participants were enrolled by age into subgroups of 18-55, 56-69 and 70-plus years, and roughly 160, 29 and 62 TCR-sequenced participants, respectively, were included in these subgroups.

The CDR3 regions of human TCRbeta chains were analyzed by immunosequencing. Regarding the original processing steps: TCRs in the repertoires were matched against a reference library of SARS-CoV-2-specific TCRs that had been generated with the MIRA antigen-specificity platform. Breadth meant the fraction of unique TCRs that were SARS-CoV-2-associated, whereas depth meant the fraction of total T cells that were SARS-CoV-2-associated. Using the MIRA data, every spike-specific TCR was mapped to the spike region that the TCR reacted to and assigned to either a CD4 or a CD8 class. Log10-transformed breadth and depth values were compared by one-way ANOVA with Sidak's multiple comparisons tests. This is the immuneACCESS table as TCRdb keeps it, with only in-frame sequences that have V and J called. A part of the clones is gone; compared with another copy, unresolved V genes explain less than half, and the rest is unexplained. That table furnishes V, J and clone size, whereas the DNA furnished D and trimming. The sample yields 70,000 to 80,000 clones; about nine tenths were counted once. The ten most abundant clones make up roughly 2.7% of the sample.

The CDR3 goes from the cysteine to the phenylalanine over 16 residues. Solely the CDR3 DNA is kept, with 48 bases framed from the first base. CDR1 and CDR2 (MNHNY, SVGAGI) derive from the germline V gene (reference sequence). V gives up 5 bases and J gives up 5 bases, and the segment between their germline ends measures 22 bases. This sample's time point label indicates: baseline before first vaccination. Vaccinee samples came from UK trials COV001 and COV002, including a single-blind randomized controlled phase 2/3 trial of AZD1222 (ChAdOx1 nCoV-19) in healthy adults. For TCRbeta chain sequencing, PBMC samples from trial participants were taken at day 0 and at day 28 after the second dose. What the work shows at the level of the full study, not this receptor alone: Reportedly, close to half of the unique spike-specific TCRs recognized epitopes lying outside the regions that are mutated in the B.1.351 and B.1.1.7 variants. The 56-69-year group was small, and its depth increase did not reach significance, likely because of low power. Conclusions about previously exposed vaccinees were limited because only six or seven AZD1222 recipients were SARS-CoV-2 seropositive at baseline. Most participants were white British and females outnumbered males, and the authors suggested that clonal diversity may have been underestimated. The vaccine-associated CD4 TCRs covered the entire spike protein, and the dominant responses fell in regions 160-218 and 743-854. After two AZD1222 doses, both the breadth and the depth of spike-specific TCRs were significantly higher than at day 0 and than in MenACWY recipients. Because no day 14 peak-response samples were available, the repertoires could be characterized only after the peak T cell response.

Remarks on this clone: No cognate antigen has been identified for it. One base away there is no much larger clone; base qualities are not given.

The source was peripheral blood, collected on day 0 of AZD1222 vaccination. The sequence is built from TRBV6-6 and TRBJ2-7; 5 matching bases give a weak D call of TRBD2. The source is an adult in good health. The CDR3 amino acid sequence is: CASSLAAGRLGNEQYF. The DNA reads TGTGCCAGCAGTCTGGCCGCTGGGAGATTGGGGAACGAGCAGTACTTC.